This entry describes one TCR beta chain. The sample comes from a study of cytomegalovirus exposure and HLA in healthy donors. The PCR had 60 Vbeta and 13 Jbeta primers. Clones were read by immunoSEQ multiplex PCR, and TCRdb kept only the in-frame ones, dropping some. The top ten clones hold approximately 1.5% of a sample with about 120,000 clones, around 80% of them seen once. CDR1 and CDR2 from the germline V gene are LNHNV and YYDKDF (reference sequence). Unmatched junction bases numbered 5, after V lost 2 bases and J lost 5 bases. This CDR3 spans 14 amino acids. The material sequenced was PBMCs. The chain is built from TRBV15 and TRBJ2-7, with TRBD2 matching over 8 bases. The origin of this receptor is a woman between 18 and 30 years old in good health and CMV-seronegative. The CDR3 spells CATSRRNGRDEQYF. In DNA, the CDR3 is TGTGCCACCAGCAGACGAAACGGGAGGGACGAGCAGTACTTC.